The 31 T cell receptor beta chains listed next were all sequenced from one sample in a study of blood T cell repertoires in COVID-19. Assay used: immunoSEQ multiplex PCR; TCRdb lists only in-frame clones, some missing. The sample shows about 400,000 clones, approximately 86% of them seen only once. Sequenced: PBMCs or T cells enriched from blood (not recorded which). The receptor source for this set is a middle-aged woman with acute COVID-19.

This sequence joins TRBV7-9 and TRBJ1-4; D remains unclear. V gave up 1 base and J gave up 8 bases, with 14 bases separating them. The germline V gene has CDR1 SEHNR and CDR2 FQNEAQ (reference sequence). The CDR3 loop spans 15 amino acids. The CDR3 DNA reads TGTGCCAGCAGCTTAGGGGGTGAGGCGGGCGAAAAACTGTTTTTT. This translates into CASSLGGEAGEKLFF.

The chain carries TRBV19 and TRBJ2-5, with 9 nucleotides matching TRBD2. The CDR3 is made up of 15 amino acids. The V gene's germline CDR1 is LNHDA and CDR2 SQIVND (reference sequence). Trimming took 5 bases from V and 5 from J; bases not matched to a gene: 9. The CDR3 sequence: CASSSTAGGPETQYF. CDR3 nucleotide sequence: TGTGCCAGTAGTTCAACCGCGGGGGGGCCGGAGACCCAGTACTTC.

The chain joins TRBV9 to TRBJ1-5; TRBD1 matches at 8 bases. The CDR3 length is 13 residues. The J segment lost 4 bases and the V segment lost 7 bases, leaving 4 bases of the junction unmatched. Germline V gene sequence: CDR1 SGDLS, CDR2 YYNGEE. The CDR3 sequence is CASGTGGNQPQHF. The CDR3 DNA follows: TGTGCCAGCGGGACAGGTGGGAATCAGCCCCAGCATTTT.

The V call is TRBV19, the J call TRBJ1-1; D is undetermined. Germline-derived CDR1 and CDR2 are LNHDA and SQIVND (reference sequence). The CDR3 covers 14 residues. Trimming pared 2 bases from V and 2 bases from J, leaving 9 bases between. The CDR3 loop reads CASSIPLLNTEAFF. CDR3 sequence (DNA): TGTGCCAGTAGTATACCCCTCCTTAACACTGAAGCTTTCTTT.

The V gene is TRBV6-5, the J gene TRBJ1-1, with D possibly TRBD1 on 6 matching bases. V lost 2 bases to trimming and J lost 7 bases, with 14 bases between them. The CDR3 runs 14 residues. Germline V gives CDR1 MNHEY, CDR2 SVGAGI. Here the CDR3 DNA reads TGTGCCAGCAGTTACCCGGGACAACTCCATGAAGCTTTCTTT. Translating gives CASSYPGQLHEAFF.

The rearrangement links TRBV29-1 to TRBJ1-2; D is possibly TRBD1 (6 bases). Germline V gene lookup returns CDR1 SQVTM and CDR2 ANQGSEA. The CDR3 runs to 10 residues. V lost 5 bases, J lost 8 bases, and 9 bases lay in between. The CDR3 sequence: CSVTGRGYTF. The CDR3 DNA is TGCAGCGTTACAGGGAGAGGCTACACCTTC.

The rearrangement uses TRBV7-2 and TRBJ2-3; the D gene is possibly TRBD2 (7 bases). V lost 5 bases and J 5 bases, leaving 17 bases between the germline ends. Germline CDR1 reads SGHTA; CDR2 reads FQGNSA. CDR3 length: 15 amino acids. CDR3 nucleotides: TGTGCCAGCAGCCTAATCGGGGGGCTGGGAGATACGCAGTATTTT. It is translated as CASSLIGGLGDTQYF.

The chain has TRBV6-5 and TRBJ2-2; TRBD1 aligns across 10 bases. The CDR3 spans 15 residues. V shed 6 bases, J shed 2 bases, and the junction held 3 bases outside the gene matches. Germline assignment: CDR1 MNHEY and CDR2 SVGAGI. The CDR3 is CASRQTGGNTGELFF. In DNA form, the CDR3 reads TGTGCCAGCAGACAGACAGGGGGCAACACCGGGGAGCTGTTTTTT.

This sequence joins TRBV5-4 and TRBJ2-1; 12 bases align to TRBD2. Germline CDR1 SGHNT, CDR2 YYREEE (reference sequence). The CDR3 consists of 16 residues. After removal of 6 bases from V and 4 bases from J, the junction contained 8 bases not matched to a gene. The CDR3 sequence: CASNTVGTSGYNEQFF. Written as DNA, the CDR3 is TGTGCCAGCAACACAGTAGGGACTAGCGGGTACAATGAGCAGTTCTTC. Full variable domain (outside the CDR3, taken from reference TRBV5-4 and TRBJ2-1): ETGVTQSPTHLIKTRGQQVTLRCSSQSGHNTVSWYQQALGQGPQFIFQYYREEENGRGNFPPRFSGLQFPNYSSELNVNALELDDSALYLCASNTVGTSGYNEQFFGPGTRLTVL.

This chain uses TRBV5-1 with TRBJ1-4; tentative D call: TRBD1 (6 bases). Germline values: CDR1 SGHRS, CDR2 YFSETQ. The CDR3 has 15 residues. The germline V and J ends were trimmed by 1 base and 7 bases, with 14 bases remaining between them. Here the CDR3 reads CASSLMGATGEKLFF. In DNA, the CDR3 is TGCGCCAGCAGCTTGATGGGGGCGACTGGTGAAAAACTGTTTTTT.

V gene TRBV6-5 combines with J gene TRBJ2-2; 10 positions match TRBD2. The CDR3 totals 14 residues. Unmatched junction bases numbered 5, after V lost 6 bases and J lost 7 bases. The germline gives CDR1 MNHEY, CDR2 SVGAGI. The CDR3 DNA reads TGTGCCAGCAGGCTAGCGGGGGAGTACGGGGAGCTGTTTTTT. As protein: CASRLAGEYGELFF.

The chain couples TRBV4-2 to TRBJ1-2; 7 bases fit TRBD1. This CDR3 has 12 residues. The V gene end was trimmed by 8 bases and the J gene end by 3 bases; junction bases not matched to a gene: 3. The V gene's germline CDR1 is LGHNA and CDR2 YNFKEQ. The CDR3 DNA reads TGTGCCAGCCGAACAGGGGACTATGGCTACACCTTC. Protein sequence: CASRTGDYGYTF.

This clone has just a few counts. The V call is TRBV10-2, the J call TRBJ1-6; no clear D gene. CDR3 length: 14 amino acids. The V gene lost 3 bases and the J gene lost 8 bases, with 11 bases spanning the gap. CDR1 and CDR2 from the germline V gene are WSHSY and SAAADI. CDR3: CASSDFPRDSPLHF. DNA of the CDR3: TGCGCCAGCAGTGACTTTCCCCGGGATTCACCCCTCCACTTT.

The table lists this clone with a count of one. This chain joins TRBV18 and TRBJ2-7, with D maybe TRBD1 (5 bases). The CDR3 totals 13 residues. Germline V gives CDR1 KGHSH, CDR2 LQKENI. V was cut by 3 bases and J by 5 bases, with 11 bases left in between. The CDR3 coding sequence is TGTGCCAGCTCACCCGGACAAAACCACGAGCAGTACTTC. Encoded protein: CASSPGQNHEQYF.

V usage is TRBV27 and J usage is TRBJ2-7; tentative D call: TRBD1 (7 bases). V was shortened by 5 bases and J by 4 bases, with 27 bases between the two germline ends. CDR1 is MNHEY and CDR2 is SMNVEV in the germline V gene (reference sequence). This CDR3 spans 18 amino acids. This chain's CDR3 is CASSIYSRQGGKVYEQYF. CDR3 coding DNA: TGTGCCAGCAGTATCTACAGTCGACAGGGAGGCAAGGTTTACGAGCAGTACTTC.

The CDR3 sequence: CASSLTEDEQFF. The CDR3 nucleotides are TGTGCCAGCAGTCTTACCGAGGATGAGCAGTTCTTC. The chain couples TRBV6-5 to TRBJ2-1; D is unclear. Trimming took off 5 bases at V and 8 bases at J, with 10 bases between the two ends. The CDR3 has 12 residues. Looked up from germline, CDR1 is MNHEY and CDR2 is SVGAGI.

The chain has TRBV5-6 and TRBJ2-2; D not certain. The germline CDR1 and CDR2 sequences are SGHDT and YYEEEE. CDR3 size: 13 residues. Trimming took off 0 bases at V and 9 bases at J, with 9 bases between the two ends. This CDR3 is CASSLGPGRELFF. The DNA for the CDR3 is TGTGCCAGCAGCTTGGGACCGGGTCGGGAGCTGTTTTTT.

The chain carries TRBV5-1 and TRBJ2-7; D not certain. V gave up 5 bases and J gave up 0 bases, with 18 bases separating them. The CDR3 spans 16 residues. The germline gives CDR1 SGHRS, CDR2 YFSETQ. This CDR3 reads CASRTDPYSPSYEQYF. Written as DNA, the CDR3 is TGCGCCAGCAGGACCGACCCCTACAGCCCCTCCTACGAGCAGTACTTC.

The chain joins TRBV15 to TRBJ1-2; D call uncertain. This CDR3 has 12 amino acids. With 0 bases removed from V and 4 bases from J, the gap between germline ends came to 3 bases. Germline V gene lookup returns CDR1 LNHNV and CDR2 YYDKDF (reference sequence). The CDR3 is CATSRDRYGYTF. CDR3 coding DNA: TGTGCCACCAGCAGAGATCGCTATGGCTACACCTTC.

In nucleotides, the CDR3 is TGTGCCAGTAGTACAGAGGCAGGGGCAAGAGGAAACATTCAGTACTTC. Encoded protein: CASSTEAGARGNIQYF. The J gene is TRBJ2-4, the V gene TRBV19; a possible D gene is TRBD1 (6 bases). The V gene's germline CDR1 is LNHDA and CDR2 SQIVND (reference sequence). Trimming took 4 bases from V and 6 from J, leaving 19 bases between them. This CDR3 comprises 16 residues.

In its sample, this clone was seen a few times. The genes are TRBV6-5 and TRBJ1-2; 7 bases align to TRBD1. CDR3 length equals 15 residues. V lost 5 bases, J lost 0 bases, and 6 bases stayed unmatched. Germline V CDR1 and CDR2: MNHEY, SVGAGI. CDR3 coding DNA: TGTGCCAGCAGTCTGGGACAGTTCACTAACTATGGCTACACCTTC. Protein: CASSLGQFTNYGYTF.

The CDR3 reads CASSTTGANEQFF. The CDR3 coding sequence is TGTGCCAGTAGTACGACAGGGGCGAATGAGCAGTTCTTC. The chain couples TRBV19 to TRBJ2-1; 8 nucleotides agree with TRBD1. This CDR3 is 13 amino acids long. Unmatched junction bases numbered 3, after V lost 4 bases and J lost 7 bases. Germline lookup yields CDR1 LNHDA and CDR2 SQIVND (reference sequence).

V usage is TRBV7-9 and J usage is TRBJ1-3; TRBD1 agrees at 8 bases. The CDR3 consists of 13 residues. After removal of 4 bases from V and 10 bases from J, the junction contained 6 bases not matched to a gene. Germline CDR1 and CDR2: SEHNR and FQNEAQ (reference sequence). The CDR3 region is CASSSKTGVTIYF. As DNA, the CDR3 is TGTGCCAGCAGCTCAAAGACAGGGGTGACCATATATTTT.

The chain couples TRBV5-4 to TRBJ2-3; 7 bases agree with TRBD2. CDR1 is SGHNT, CDR2 YYREEE, per germline (reference sequence). There are 16 residues in the CDR3. The trim removed 0 bases at V and 5 bases at J, leaving 9 bases unmatched. The CDR3 DNA follows: TGTGCCAGCAGCTTGGCCCTAGGGGCGGGGGTAGATACGCAGTATTTT. This gives the protein CASSLALGAGVDTQYF.

This clone was seen more than once but under ten times. This chain links TRBV19 with TRBJ1-2; TRBD1 agrees at 7 bases. Unmatched junction bases numbered 10, after V lost 5 bases and J lost 7 bases. CDR1 is LNHDA and CDR2 is SQIVND in the germline V gene (reference sequence). CDR3 length: 14 residues. DNA of the CDR3: TGTGCCAGTAGTGCCGGGACAGTAGTAAGTGGCTACACCTTC. Its translation: CASSAGTVVSGYTF.

The CDR3 protein is CASSPLGDTEAFF. CDR3 DNA sequence: TGTGCCAGCAGCCCATTAGGGGACACTGAAGCTTTCTTT. The chain has TRBV6-5 and TRBJ1-1; D is possibly TRBD1 (5 bases). Looked up from germline, CDR1 is MNHEY and CDR2 is SVGAGI. V was pared by 6 bases and J by 3 bases, with 11 bases between. There are 13 residues in the CDR3.

The chain has TRBV7-9 and TRBJ2-2, with TRBD1 identical over 7 bases. CDR3 length: 15 residues. CDR1 and CDR2 (germline): SEHNR, FQNEAQ (reference sequence). V lost 5 bases to trimming and J lost 2 bases; unmatched junction nucleotides: 5. The CDR3 reads CASSHRQGNTGELFF. CDR3 sequence (DNA): TGTGCCAGCAGCCACCGACAGGGTAACACCGGGGAGCTGTTTTTT.

The rearrangement uses TRBV5-5 and TRBJ2-3, with D tentatively TRBD2 (6 bases). The CDR3 length is 18 residues. Germline V gives CDR1 SGHKS, CDR2 YYEKEE (reference sequence). Trimming took 0 bases from V and 0 from J, leaving 17 bases between them. DNA of the CDR3: TGTGCCAGCAGCTTGGCGGCCCCGAGGGACTCTAGCACAGATACGCAGTATTTT. It codes for CASSLAAPRDSSTDTQYF.

This chain links TRBV6-5 with TRBJ2-7, with D perhaps matching TRBD1 (5 bases). The germline V gene has CDR1 MNHEY and CDR2 SVGAGI. With 6 bases removed from V and 2 bases from J, the gap between germline ends came to 8 bases. This CDR3 spans 12 amino acids. The CDR3 coding sequence is TGTGCCAGCAGCCCAGGGCCCTACGAGCAGTACTTC. Encoded protein: CASSPGPYEQYF.

The chain links TRBV25-1 to TRBJ1-1, with 9 bases that match TRBD1. The CDR3 sequence is 13 residues long. J was trimmed by 8 bases and V by 10 bases; bases with no gene match: 11. Looked up from germline, CDR1 is MGHDK and CDR2 is SYGVNS. The DNA of the CDR3 is TGTGCCACCGCAACAGGGGGCGGAGTGGAAGCTTTCTTT. It specifies CATATGGGVEAFF.

The chain carries TRBV3-1 (or the pseudogene TRBV3-2) and TRBJ1-2; D unclear. CDR1 LGHDT and CDR2 YNNKEL come from the germline V gene (reference sequence). The length of the CDR3 is 16 residues. Trimming took off 0 bases at V and 7 bases at J, with 18 bases between the two ends. CDR3 bases: TGTGCCAGCAGCCAAGATAGGAGGGCCATTTTGAGTGGCTACACCTTC. Protein sequence: CASSQDRRAILSGYTF.